This entry concerns a single TCR beta chain. The antigen this receptor binds is unknown. Within one base of it there is no much larger clone, and no base qualities were kept. This sample is part of a study of shared clonotypes between healthy human individuals (dated by TCRdb to about 2020). The study in broad terms: A few men and two women, aged 18 to 49 years, made up the cohort. Per donor, three plates each were used for CD4 naive and CD4 memory, two for CD8 naive, and one for CD8 memory. To estimate repertoire size and how much clonotypes are shared between individuals, the study performed deep sequencing of blood TCR repertoires from 4 to 6 healthy adults. To increase sequencing depth and limit assay-specific biases, different laboratories used diverse techniques to prepare libraries and sequence TCR repertoires. Each donor's leukapheresis produced roughly between roughly 0.85 and 9.5 billion PBMCs.

Using the deep immunoSEQ assay, TCR CDR3 regions were amplified from genomic DNA by multiplex PCR. Genomic DNA extracted from each cell subset was distributed evenly over all wells of several immunoSEQ 96-well plates, and each plate served as one replicate. For sorted subsets, about 210 ng of genomic DNA, equivalent to some 33,000 T cell genomes, went into each replicate PCR. Purified libraries were measured with a Qubit 3.0 fluorometer, size-checked on a Bioanalyzer 2100, and measured again with the KAPA Library Quantification kit. Each immunoSEQ 96-well plate was sequenced on its own single-read 150-cycle Illumina NextSeq 550 flow cell. The study's own analysis went as follows. The immunoSEQ output contained only junctional sequences without quality scores, so filtering could not match that applied to full-length reads. Sequences were annotated with PyIR, a Python wrapper for IgBLAST v1.9, and V/J genes and CDR3 were assigned using IMGT germline references. Reads with weak V/J assignments (E-value above 1e-6), missing CDR3, stop codons, out-of-frame junctions, or ambiguous translated residues were removed. V3J clonotypes were defined by identical inferred V gene, J gene, and CDR3 amino acid sequence. Percentage overlap between repertoires was computed as shared unique clonotypes divided by the size of the smaller repertoire. RTK rarefaction, the Chao1 estimator, and Recon v2.1 estimates of unobserved clonotypes were used to assess repertoire richness. Generation probabilities for all TCRbeta clonotypes obtained by the gDNA method from several donors were computed using OLGA. What TCRdb holds here is the immuneACCESS table cut down to in-frame rearrangements. Part of the clones is not present; checked against another copy, under half of the missing clones reflect an unresolved V gene, and the others are unexplained. That table gives V, J and clone size, and the DNA gave D and trimming. This sample has about a million clones in its table, and 77% of those were observed once. The ten largest make up roughly 0.83% of the sample.

V and J lose 6 bases and 4 bases, and a span of 18 bases separates them. The CDR3 contains 15 residues, cysteine and phenylalanine counted. The only DNA kept is the CDR3, 45 bases in frame from the first base. CDR1 and CDR2 (MNHNS, SASEGT) derive from the germline V gene. What the authors observed across the whole study: When several donors were compared, the shared fraction of clonotypes was about 5.2% for naive CD4, around 3.6% for naive CD8, 2.3% for memory CD4, and 0.35% to 0.4% for memory CD8. Pairwise subsampling led to the expectation that sequencing depth would affect the degree of clonotype sharing among donors. Clonotypes shared by all four sorted-subset donors showed higher generation probabilities than non-shared clonotypes. Incomplete sequencing was indicated by rarefaction of sorted-subset datasets, despite the large sequencing depth. Only blood was sampled, and tissue TCR repertoires likely differ from those in blood. Estimated clonotype richness was generally larger for naive than for memory subsets. Because the study included only a small number of donors, the genetic and exposure-history diversity represented was limited.

Healthy HIV-negative adults with no recently reported acute infections or vaccinations were included as donors. Every donor was a Caucasian adult living in Nashville, Tennessee, USA. CD4+ T cells were enriched by magnetic negative selection, after which naive cells were positively selected on CD45RA and the negative fraction was taken as the memory subset. After blood collection by leukapheresis, PBMCs were isolated using Ficoll-Histopaque density gradient centrifugation and then cryopreserved in the vapor phase of liquid nitrogen. Purity and quantity of every magnetically sorted T cell population were checked by analytical flow cytometry. Genomic DNA was isolated from each sorted fraction and quantified by UV absorbance on a Nanodrop 2000c.

The V and J segments used are TRBV6-1 and TRBJ1-1; TRBD1 is perhaps the D gene, given 5 matching bases. The sample comprised memory CD4+ T cells from PBMCs. Sample cell subset or site, as interpreted from the label and publication: CD45RA-negative fraction. This sequence originates from a man between 18 and 35 years old in good health. Some clones in this sample may be carry-over from other donors' samples. The CDR3 corresponds to CASRGEQVGGTEAFF. In nucleotide form, the sequence is TGTGCCAGCAGGGGAGAACAGGTGGGAGGCACTGAAGCTTTCTTT.